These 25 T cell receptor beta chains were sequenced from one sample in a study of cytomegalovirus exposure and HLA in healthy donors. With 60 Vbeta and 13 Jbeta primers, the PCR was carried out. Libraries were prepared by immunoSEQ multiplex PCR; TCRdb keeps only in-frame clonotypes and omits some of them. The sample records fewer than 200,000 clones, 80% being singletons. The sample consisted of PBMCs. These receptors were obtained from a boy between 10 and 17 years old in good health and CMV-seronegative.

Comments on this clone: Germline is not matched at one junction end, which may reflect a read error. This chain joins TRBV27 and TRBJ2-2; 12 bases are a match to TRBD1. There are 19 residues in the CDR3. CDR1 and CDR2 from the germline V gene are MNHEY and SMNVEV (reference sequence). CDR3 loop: CASSLYPGTGGAKTGELFF. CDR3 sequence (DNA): TGTGCCAGCAGTTTATACCCCGGGACAGGGGGCGCGAAGACCGGGGAGCTGTTTTTT.

The CDR3 region has the DNA TGTGCCAGCAGCGTAGGTGTCCTAGGCTCCTACAATGAGCAGTTCTTC. This codes for CASSVGVLGSYNEQFF. The chain combines TRBV9 with TRBJ2-1; D remains ambiguous. The germline V gene encodes CDR1 SGDLS and CDR2 YYNGEE. The CDR3 runs 16 residues. Trimming took off 0 bases at V and 0 bases at J, with 10 bases between the two ends.

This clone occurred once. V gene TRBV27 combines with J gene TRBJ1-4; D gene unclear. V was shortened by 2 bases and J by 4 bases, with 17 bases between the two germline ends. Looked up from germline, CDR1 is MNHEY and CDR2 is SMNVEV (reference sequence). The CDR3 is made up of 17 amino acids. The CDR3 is CASSLKMGQAYNEKLFF. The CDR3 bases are TGTGCCAGCAGTTTAAAGATGGGTCAGGCCTATAATGAAAAACTGTTTTTT.

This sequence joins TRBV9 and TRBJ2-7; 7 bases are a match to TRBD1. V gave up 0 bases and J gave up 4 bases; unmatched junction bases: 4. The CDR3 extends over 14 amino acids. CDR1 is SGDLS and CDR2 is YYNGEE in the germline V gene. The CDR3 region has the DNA TGTGCCAGCAGCGTAGGGGACAGTAATTACGAGCAGTACTTC. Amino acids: CASSVGDSNYEQYF.

The CDR3 here is CASSSTGTGNTIYF. DNA for the CDR3: TGTGCCAGCAGCTCGACAGGAACCGGAAACACCATATATTTT. The chain employs TRBV5-8 and TRBJ1-3, with a tentative D call TRBD1 (6 bases). This CDR3 contains 14 residues. In germline, CDR1 is SGHTS, CDR2 YDEGEE. V was shortened by 3 bases and J by 4 bases, with 11 bases between the two germline ends.

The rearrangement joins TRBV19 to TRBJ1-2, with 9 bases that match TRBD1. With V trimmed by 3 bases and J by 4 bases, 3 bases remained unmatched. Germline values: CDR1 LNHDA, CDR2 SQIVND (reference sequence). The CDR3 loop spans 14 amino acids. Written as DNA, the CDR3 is TGTGCCAGTAGTATTGGGACAGGGCTCTATGGCTACACCTTC. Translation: CASSIGTGLYGYTF. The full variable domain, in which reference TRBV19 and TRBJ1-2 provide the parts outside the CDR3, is DGGITQSPKYLFRKEGQNVTLSCEQNLNHDAMYWYRQDPGQGLRLIYYSQIVNDFQKGDIAEGYSVSREKKESFPLTVTSAQKNPTAFYLCASSIGTGLYGYTFGSGTRLTVV.

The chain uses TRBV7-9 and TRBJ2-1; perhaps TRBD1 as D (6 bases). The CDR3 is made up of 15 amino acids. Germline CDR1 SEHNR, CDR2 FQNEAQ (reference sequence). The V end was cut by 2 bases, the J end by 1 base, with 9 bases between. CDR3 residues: CASSLWQGSYNEQFF. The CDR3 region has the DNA TGTGCCAGCAGCTTATGGCAGGGGTCCTACAATGAGCAGTTCTTC.

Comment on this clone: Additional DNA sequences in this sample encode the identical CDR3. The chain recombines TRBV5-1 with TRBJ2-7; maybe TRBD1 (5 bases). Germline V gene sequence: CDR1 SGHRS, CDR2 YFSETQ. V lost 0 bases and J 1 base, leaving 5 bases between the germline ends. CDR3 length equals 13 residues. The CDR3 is CASSLDRSYEQYF. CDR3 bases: TGCGCCAGCAGCTTGGACAGGTCCTACGAGCAGTACTTC.

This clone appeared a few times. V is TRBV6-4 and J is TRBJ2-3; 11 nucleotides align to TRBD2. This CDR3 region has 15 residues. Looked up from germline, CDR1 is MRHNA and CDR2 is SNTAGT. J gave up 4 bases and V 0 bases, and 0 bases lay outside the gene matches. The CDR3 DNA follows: TGTGCCAGCAGTGACTCTAGCGGGGGGGCAGATACGCAGTATTTT. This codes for CASSDSSGGADTQYF.

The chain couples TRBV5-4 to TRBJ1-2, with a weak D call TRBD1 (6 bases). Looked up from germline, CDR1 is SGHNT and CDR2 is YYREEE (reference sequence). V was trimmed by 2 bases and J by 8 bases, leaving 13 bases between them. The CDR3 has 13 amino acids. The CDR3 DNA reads TGTGCCAGCAGCTTCGCAGGGGAAAGCGGCTACACCTTC. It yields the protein CASSFAGESGYTF.

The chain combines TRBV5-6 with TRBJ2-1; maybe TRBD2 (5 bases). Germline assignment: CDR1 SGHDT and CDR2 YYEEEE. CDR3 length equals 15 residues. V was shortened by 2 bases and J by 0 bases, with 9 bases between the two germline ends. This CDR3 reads CASSFRRSSYNEQFF. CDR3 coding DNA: TGTGCCAGCAGCTTTAGGAGGAGCTCCTACAATGAGCAGTTCTTC.

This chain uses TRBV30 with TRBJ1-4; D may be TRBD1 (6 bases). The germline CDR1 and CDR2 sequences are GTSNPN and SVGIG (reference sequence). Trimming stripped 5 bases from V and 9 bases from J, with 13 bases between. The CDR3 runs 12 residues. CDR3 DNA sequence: TGTGCCTGGGCACAGGGCAAAAAAAAACTGTTTTTT. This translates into CAWAQGKKKLFF.

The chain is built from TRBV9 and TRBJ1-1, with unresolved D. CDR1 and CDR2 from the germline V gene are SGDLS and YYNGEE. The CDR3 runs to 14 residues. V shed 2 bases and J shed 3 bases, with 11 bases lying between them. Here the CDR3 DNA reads TGTGCCAGCAGCGTTACGAGCGCGGACACTGAAGCTTTCTTT. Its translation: CASSVTSADTEAFF. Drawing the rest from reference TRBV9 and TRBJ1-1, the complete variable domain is DSGVTQTPKHLITATGQRVTLRCSPRSGDLSVYWYQQSLDQGLQFLIQYYNGEERAKGNILERFSAQQFPDLHSELNLSSLELGDSALYFCASSVTSADTEAFFGQGTRLTVV.

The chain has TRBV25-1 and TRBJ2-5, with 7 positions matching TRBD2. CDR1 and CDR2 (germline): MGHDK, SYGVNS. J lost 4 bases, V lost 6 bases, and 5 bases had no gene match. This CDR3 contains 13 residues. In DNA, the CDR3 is TGTGCCAGCAGGAATTCGGGGGGAGAGACCCAGTACTTC. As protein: CASRNSGGETQYF.

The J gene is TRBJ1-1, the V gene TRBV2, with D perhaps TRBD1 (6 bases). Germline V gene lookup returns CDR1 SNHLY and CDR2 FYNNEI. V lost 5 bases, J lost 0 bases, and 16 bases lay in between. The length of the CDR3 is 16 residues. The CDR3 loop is CASSIDRNWMNTEAFF. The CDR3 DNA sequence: TGTGCCAGCAGTATCGACAGGAATTGGATGAACACTGAAGCTTTCTTT.

For the CDR3, the DNA is TGCGCCAGCAGCTTGGTTCAGGGTCCGGGCGAGCAGTACTTC. Translation: CASSLVQGPGEQYF. The chain carries TRBV5-1 and TRBJ2-7; D may be TRBD1 (5 bases). The V and J ends lost 0 bases and 6 bases respectively, with 13 bases between them. The CDR3 consists of 14 residues. The germline V gene has CDR1 SGHRS and CDR2 YFSETQ.

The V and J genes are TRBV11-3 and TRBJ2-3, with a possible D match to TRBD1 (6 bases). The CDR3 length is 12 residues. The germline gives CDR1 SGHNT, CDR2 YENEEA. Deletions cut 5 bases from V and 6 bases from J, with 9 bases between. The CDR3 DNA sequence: TGTGCCAGCAGCACAGGGTTGGATACGCAGTATTTT. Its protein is CASSTGLDTQYF.

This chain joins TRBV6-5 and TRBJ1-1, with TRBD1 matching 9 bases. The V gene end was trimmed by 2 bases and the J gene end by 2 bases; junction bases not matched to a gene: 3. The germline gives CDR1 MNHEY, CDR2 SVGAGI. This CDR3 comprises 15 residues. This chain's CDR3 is CASSYGDRVNTEAFF. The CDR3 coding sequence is TGTGCCAGCAGTTACGGGGACAGGGTAAACACTGAAGCTTTCTTT.

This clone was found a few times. DNA for the CDR3: TGTGCCACCAGCAGAGATACGCAGGGGGCTCAGCCCCAGCATTTT. This sequence encodes CATSRDTQGAQPQHF. The chain links TRBV15 to TRBJ1-5; TRBD1 aligns across 8 bases. The CDR3 runs 15 residues. Per germline, CDR1 LNHNV and CDR2 YYDKDF (reference sequence). Trimming took 0 bases from V and 6 from J; bases not matched to a gene: 4. Together with reference TRBV15 and TRBJ1-5, the CDR3 gives the full variable domain: DAMVIQNPRYQVTQFGKPVTLSCSQTLNHNVMYWYQQKSSQAPKLLFHYYDKDFNNEADTPDNFQSRRPNTSFCFLDIRSPGLGDTAMYLCATSRDTQGAQPQHFGDGTRLSIL.

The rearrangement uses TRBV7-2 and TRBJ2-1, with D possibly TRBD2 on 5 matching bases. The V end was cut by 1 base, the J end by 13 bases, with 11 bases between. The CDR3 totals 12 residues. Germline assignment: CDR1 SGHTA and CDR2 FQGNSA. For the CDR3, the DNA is TGTGCCAGCAGCTTAGGTCCGAGGGAACAGTTCTTC. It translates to CASSLGPREQFF. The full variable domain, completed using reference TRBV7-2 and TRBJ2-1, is GAGVSQSPSNKVTEKGKDVELRCDPISGHTALYWYRQSLGQGLEFLIYFQGNSAPDKSGLPSDRFSAERTGGSVSTLTIQRTQQEDSAVYLCASSLGPREQFFGPGTRLTVL.

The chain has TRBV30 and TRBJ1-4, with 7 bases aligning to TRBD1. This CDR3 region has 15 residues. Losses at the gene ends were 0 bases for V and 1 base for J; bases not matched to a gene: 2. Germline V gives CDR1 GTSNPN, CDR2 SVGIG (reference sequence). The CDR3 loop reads CAWSVQGGTNEKLFF. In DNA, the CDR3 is TGTGCCTGGAGTGTCCAGGGGGGAACTAATGAAAAACTGTTTTTT.

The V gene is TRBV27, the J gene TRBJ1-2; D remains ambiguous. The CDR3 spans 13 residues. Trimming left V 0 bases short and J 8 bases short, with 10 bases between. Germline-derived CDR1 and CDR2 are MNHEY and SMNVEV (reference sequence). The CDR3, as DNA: TGTGCCAGCAGTTTATCGTCCGGGGTCGGCTACACCTTC. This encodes CASSLSSGVGYTF.

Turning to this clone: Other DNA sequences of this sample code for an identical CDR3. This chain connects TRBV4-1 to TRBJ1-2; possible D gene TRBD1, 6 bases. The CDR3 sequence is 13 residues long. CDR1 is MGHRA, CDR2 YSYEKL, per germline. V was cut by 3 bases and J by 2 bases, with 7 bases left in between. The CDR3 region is CASSQQGNYGYTF. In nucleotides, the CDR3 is TGCGCCAGCAGCCAGCAGGGGAACTATGGCTACACCTTC.

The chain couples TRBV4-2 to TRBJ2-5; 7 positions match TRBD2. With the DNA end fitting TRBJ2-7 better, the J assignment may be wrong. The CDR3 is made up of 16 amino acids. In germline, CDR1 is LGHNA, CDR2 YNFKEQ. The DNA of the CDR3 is TGTGCCAGCAGCCACTCTTCCCCGGCGGGGGCCTACGAGCAGTACTTC. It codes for CASSHSSPAGAYEQYF.

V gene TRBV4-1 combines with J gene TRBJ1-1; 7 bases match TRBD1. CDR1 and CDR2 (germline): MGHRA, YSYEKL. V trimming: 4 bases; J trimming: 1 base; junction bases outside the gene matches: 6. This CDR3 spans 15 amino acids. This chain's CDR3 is CASSLIQGTNTEAFF. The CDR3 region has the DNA TGCGCCAGCAGCCTAATACAGGGGACGAACACTGAAGCTTTCTTT.